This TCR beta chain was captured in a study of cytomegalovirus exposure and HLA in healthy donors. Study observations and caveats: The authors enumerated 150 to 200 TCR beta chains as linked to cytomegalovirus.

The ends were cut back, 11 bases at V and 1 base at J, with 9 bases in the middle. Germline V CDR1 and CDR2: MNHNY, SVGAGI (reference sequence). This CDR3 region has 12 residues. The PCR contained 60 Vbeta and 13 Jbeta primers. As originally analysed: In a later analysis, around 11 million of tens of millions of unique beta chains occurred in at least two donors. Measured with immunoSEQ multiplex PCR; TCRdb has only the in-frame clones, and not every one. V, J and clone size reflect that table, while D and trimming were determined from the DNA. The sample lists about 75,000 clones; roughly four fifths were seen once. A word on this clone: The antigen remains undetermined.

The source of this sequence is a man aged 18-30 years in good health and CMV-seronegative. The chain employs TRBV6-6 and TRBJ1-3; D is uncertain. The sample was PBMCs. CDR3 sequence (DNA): TGTGCCGGTTCTAATTCTGGAAACACCATATATTTT. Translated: CAGSNSGNTIYF.